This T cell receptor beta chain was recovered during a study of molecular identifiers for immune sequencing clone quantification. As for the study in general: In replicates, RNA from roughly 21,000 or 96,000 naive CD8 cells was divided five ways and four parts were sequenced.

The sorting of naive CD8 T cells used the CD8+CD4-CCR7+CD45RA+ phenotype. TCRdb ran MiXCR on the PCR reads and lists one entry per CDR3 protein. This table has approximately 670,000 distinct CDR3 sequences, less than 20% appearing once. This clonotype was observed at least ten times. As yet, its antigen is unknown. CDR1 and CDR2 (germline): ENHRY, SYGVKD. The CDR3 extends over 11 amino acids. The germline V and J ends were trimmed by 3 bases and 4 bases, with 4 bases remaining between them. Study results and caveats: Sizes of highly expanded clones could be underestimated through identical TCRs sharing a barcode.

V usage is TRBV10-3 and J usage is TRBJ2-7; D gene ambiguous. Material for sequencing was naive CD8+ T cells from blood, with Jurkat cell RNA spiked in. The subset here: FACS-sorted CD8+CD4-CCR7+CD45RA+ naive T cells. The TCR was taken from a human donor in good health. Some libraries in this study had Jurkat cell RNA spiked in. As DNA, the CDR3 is TGTGCCATCAGTGAACGGTACGAGCAGTACTTC. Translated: CAISERYEQYF.